The TCR beta chain described here comes from a study of shared T cell receptors in the human thymus. Here immunoSEQ multiplex PCR was the method, and the copy in TCRdb shows in-frame clones only, minus some. The sample consists of hundreds of thousands of clones, more than 70% of them appearing once. V was cut by 5 bases and J by 8 bases, with 13 bases left in between. The CDR3 has 13 amino acids. Per germline, CDR1 SGHAT and CDR2 FQDESV (reference sequence). This same sample was also taken into another study, of human thymus T cells. As that report states: Each of the donors was a healthy Finnish infant who was undergoing open corrective cardiac surgery for congenital heart defects. The source of the thymus tissue was resections taken during corrective heart surgery. Usage of V and J genes appeared biased in thymic and blood repertoires.

The J gene is TRBJ2-1, the V gene TRBV11-1, with TRBD2 as a possible D gene (5 bases). This clonotype was sampled from a boy under three years old with a congenital heart defect. Sequencing used thymocytes. CDR3 bases: TGTGCCAGCAGCCTTGATAGAGGGTATGAGCAGTTCTTC. Protein: CASSLDRGYEQFF. Combining the CDR3 with reference TRBV11-1 and TRBJ2-1 gives the whole variable domain EAEVAQSPRYKITEKSQAVAFWCDPISGHATLYWYRQILGQGPELLVQFQDESVVDDSQLPKDRFSAERLKGVDSTLKIQPAELGDSAMYLCASSLDRGYEQFFGPGTRLTVL.